This T cell receptor (beta chain) originates from a study of blood T cells in healthy people across ages. CDR1 is DFQATT, CDR2 SNEGSKA, per germline (reference sequence). There are 17 residues in the CDR3. V was clipped by 2 bases and J by 4 bases; unmatched bases: 12. General study results and limits: A strong correlation was found between TCR beta diversity and the percentage of naive T cells. Relative to aged donors, long-lived donors carried more naive CD4+ cells and displayed higher diversity.

Together with a sample-barcoded 5' primer, a J-beta primer mix was included in a second PCR lasting about 7 to 12 cycles. TCRdb processed the 5' RACE reads anew with MiXCR; each CDR3 protein has one entry. The repertoire holds more than 750,000 distinct CDR3 sequences, with about 29% as singletons. This clonotype has only a few counts. Its antigen remains unknown. This sample was shared with a second study, whose subject was T cells of mothers and their children. This second report adds: Unrelated pairs and related pairs have their TCR recombination output shaped similarly by thymic selection.

The sample was blood. The sequence was collected from a woman between 40 and 55 years old in good health. The chain recombines TRBV20-1 with TRBJ2-1; TRBD2 matches 9 bases. CDR3 in amino acids: CSARLPVAGDLYNEQFF. The CDR3 DNA reads TGCAGTGCTAGACTCCCGGTAGCGGGGGATTTATACAATGAGCAGTTCTTC.